Following are 13 T cell receptor beta chains from one sample sequenced in a study of blood T cell repertoires in COVID-19. TCRdb keeps only in-frame clones here, not all; method: immunoSEQ multiplex PCR. The sample has some 42,000 clones; roughly nine tenths are singletons. Material for sequencing was peripheral blood. The receptors derive from a man in his fifties or sixties with active COVID-19.

This chain uses TRBV7-9 with TRBJ2-1; D remains ambiguous. The CDR3 runs 15 residues. Trimming pared 0 bases from V and 8 bases from J, leaving 14 bases between. The germline V gene has CDR1 SEHNR and CDR2 FQNEAQ (reference sequence). The CDR3: CASSLARVASYEQFF. CDR3 coding DNA: TGTGCCAGCAGCTTAGCGCGTGTTGCGTCGTATGAGCAGTTCTTC. Together with reference TRBV7-9 and TRBJ2-1, the CDR3 gives the full variable domain: DTGVSQNPRHKITKRGQNVTFRCDPISEHNRLYWYRQTLGQGPEFLTYFQNEAQLEKSRLLSDRFSAERPKGSFSTLEIQRTEQGDSAMYLCASSLARVASYEQFFGPGTRLTVL.

The chain carries TRBV27 and TRBJ1-4; D is unresolved. V was trimmed by 5 bases and J by 7 bases, leaving 14 bases between them. The germline V gene encodes CDR1 MNHEY and CDR2 SMNVEV (reference sequence). CDR3 length: 14 amino acids. Here the CDR3 reads CASSDTASLEKLFF. In nucleotides, the CDR3 is TGTGCCAGCAGTGATACTGCGTCCCTTGAAAAACTGTTTTTT.

This sequence joins TRBV10-2 and TRBJ2-1; 7 bases are a match to TRBD2. The CDR3 has 13 residues. The V gene end was trimmed by 7 bases and the J gene end by 6 bases; junction bases not matched to a gene: 6. Germline CDR1 reads WSHSY; CDR2 reads SAAADI. CDR3 sequence: CASIVAGSNEQFF. The DNA of the CDR3 is TGCGCCAGCATTGTAGCGGGTTCCAATGAGCAGTTCTTC.

The sample holds one count of this clone. CDR3 bases: TGTGCCACCAGCAAAAGACATCCGGAGGACTATGGCTACACCTTC. Its protein is CATSKRHPEDYGYTF. The genes are TRBV15 and TRBJ1-2; D remains unclear. CDR3 size: 15 residues. The V end lost 4 bases, the J end lost 3 bases, and 15 bases lay between the germline ends. Germline V gives CDR1 LNHNV, CDR2 YYDKDF (reference sequence).

This clone was seen only once. The chain is built from TRBV28 and TRBJ2-3; TRBD2 might be the D (5 bases). The CDR3 loop spans 16 amino acids. The germline gives CDR1 MDHEN, CDR2 SYDVKM. Trimming cost V 5 bases and J 2 bases, with 17 bases left between them. This chain's CDR3 is CASSPPRGTNTDTQYF. CDR3 DNA: TGTGCCAGCAGTCCCCCTCGGGGAACTAACACAGATACGCAGTATTTT.

This clone was detected only a few times. The genes are TRBV5-5 and TRBJ1-3; 7 nucleotides match TRBD1. CDR1 is SGHKS, CDR2 YYEKEE, per germline (reference sequence). The CDR3 covers 17 residues. The J segment lost 2 bases and the V segment lost 4 bases, leaving 12 bases of the junction unmatched. CDR3 DNA sequence: TGTGCCAGCAGCCAGAGTCCCGGGACAGTGGCTGGAAACACCATATATTTT. Protein: CASSQSPGTVAGNTIYF.

This clone was picked up one time. The chain carries TRBV4-2 and TRBJ1-3; D call uncertain. Trimming stripped 5 bases from V and 2 bases from J, with 13 bases between. The CDR3 loop spans 15 amino acids. Germline lookup yields CDR1 LGHNA and CDR2 YNFKEQ. The CDR3 here is CASSGSDRPGNTIYF. Here the CDR3 DNA reads TGTGCCAGCAGCGGCAGCGATAGGCCTGGAAACACCATATATTTT.

V gene TRBV6-5 combines with J gene TRBJ1-3; D call uncertain. V lost 0 bases and J 3 bases, leaving 6 bases between the germline ends. The CDR3 loop spans 14 amino acids. Per the germline V gene, CDR1 is MNHEY and CDR2 is SVGAGI. CDR3 loop: CASSYSGDGNTIYF. CDR3 bases: TGTGCCAGCAGTTACTCGGGCGATGGAAACACCATATATTTT.

This chain uses TRBV9 with TRBJ1-4; TRBD1 matches at 7 bases. J lost 4 bases, V lost 2 bases, and 8 bases had no gene match. The V gene's germline CDR1 is SGDLS and CDR2 YYNGEE. This CDR3 comprises 16 residues. CDR3 DNA: TGTGCCAGCAGCGTGGAGGGGGCAGGAGGTAATGAAAAACTGTTTTTT. Translation gives CASSVEGAGGNEKLFF.

This clone has just one count. The gene calls are TRBV5-1 and TRBJ2-7; 7 nucleotides agree with TRBD2. V lost 3 bases, J lost 7 bases, and 10 bases stayed unmatched. The CDR3 totals 14 residues. Per germline, CDR1 SGHRS and CDR2 YFSETQ. As DNA, the CDR3 is TGCGCCAGCAGCTACCTCTGGCGCGGGAGTGAGCAGTACTTC. Protein: CASSYLWRGSEQYF.

The chain carries TRBV3-1 (or the pseudogene TRBV3-2) and TRBJ2-1, with a possible D match to TRBD1 (5 bases). There are 16 residues in the CDR3. Deletions cut 4 bases from V and 5 bases from J, with 18 bases between. The germline CDR1 and CDR2 sequences are LGHDT and YNNKEL (reference sequence). The DNA of the CDR3 is TGTGCCAGCAGCCGAAACTTCAGGGTCGGAGACAATGAGCAGTTCTTC. Protein sequence: CASSRNFRVGDNEQFF.

Here the CDR3 reads CASSLTSGIYEQYF. DNA for the CDR3: TGTGCCAGCAGTTTGACTAGCGGGATTTACGAGCAGTACTTC. This chain links TRBV6-2 or TRBV6-3 with TRBJ2-7; 11 bases map to TRBD2. Trimming at V came to 4 bases and at J to 4 bases, leaving 3 bases not matched to a gene. The CDR3 is 14 residues long. The V gene's germline CDR1 is MNHEY and CDR2 SVGEGT.

This chain joins TRBV15 and TRBJ2-1, with 7 bases aligning to TRBD2. V lost 0 bases, J lost 7 bases, and 12 bases stayed unmatched. From germline, CDR1 is LNHNV and CDR2 YYDKDF (reference sequence). The CDR3 spans 17 residues. CDR3 sequence reads: CATSRDLGLDARNEQFF. CDR3 DNA: TGTGCCACCAGCAGAGATCTTGGACTAGATGCCAGGAATGAGCAGTTCTTC.